These T cell receptor beta chains were read from a single sample in a study of early T cells in non-severe SARS-CoV-2 infection. TCRdb re-called the 5' RACE reads with MiXCR, one entry per CDR3 protein. The sample shows more than 35,000 distinct CDR3 sequences, roughly 11% of them seen only once. Sequenced: whole blood. These receptors were obtained from an adult who was a healthcare worker with PCR-confirmed SARS-CoV-2 infection or an uninfected control (not recorded which). Both conserved end residues are part of each CDR3. A D gene is named only where the DNA matches it firmly. Rows may omit the clone size; those that give it use once, few, many or a size class.

v_gene,d_gene,abundance,j_gene,CDR3aa,CDR3nt
TRBV5-1,NA,NA,TRBJ2-3,CASNGGAKGDTQYF,TGCGCCAGCAACGGGGGAGCCAAAGGGGATACGCAGTATTTT
TRBV12-3/TRBV12-4,NA,NA,TRBJ2-5,CASSLQLVGTQYF,TGTGCCAGCAGTTTACAGCTAGTGGGGACCCAGTACTTC
TRBV28,NA,many,TRBJ1-5,CASSLSIQPQHF,TGTGCCAGCAGTTTATCGATCCAGCCCCAGCATTTT
TRBV4-1,TRBD2,many,TRBJ2-2,CASSQLAGTGELFF,TGCGCCAGCAGCCAACTAGCGGGGACCGGGGAGCTGTTTTTT
TRBV12-3/TRBV12-4,NA,many,TRBJ2-5,CASSFRGGRETQYF,TGTGCCAGCAGTTTTCGTGGGGGGCGTGAGACCCAGTACTTC
TRBV4-1,NA,many,TRBJ1-2,CASSQDLTDNWAQGVRYTF,TGCGCCAGCAGCCAAGATCTTACGGACAACTGGGCTCAGGGCGTTCGCTACACCTTC
TRBV27,NA,many,TRBJ1-1,CASSPRGRSTEAFF,TGTGCCAGCAGTCCGAGAGGTAGGAGCACTGAAGCTTTCTTT
TRBV19,NA,few,TRBJ2-6,CASREGSGANVLTF,TGTGCCAGTAGGGAGGGATCTGGGGCCAACGTCCTGACTTTC
TRBV28,NA,few,TRBJ1-2,CASSLQGYGYTF,TGTGCCAGCAGTCTACAGGGCTATGGCTACACCTTC
TRBV27,TRBD2,NA,TRBJ2-1,CASRDIAGGAYNEQFF,TGTGCCAGCAGAGATATAGCGGGAGGCGCCTACAATGAGCAGTTCTTC
TRBV29-1,TRBD1,few,TRBJ2-7,CSVDETGASYEQYF,TGCAGCGTTGACGAGACAGGGGCTTCCTACGAGCAGTACTTC
TRBV28,NA,few,TRBJ2-1,CASSPPSGELWAEQFF,TGTGCCAGCAGTCCGCCCTCTGGGGAACTGTGGGCTGAGCAGTTCTTC
TRBV7-2,TRBD2,many,TRBJ2-7,CASSPRTSGSGQYF,TGTGCCAGCAGCCCCCGGACTAGCGGGAGTGGGCAGTACTTC
TRBV29-1,NA,many,TRBJ1-1,CSVGRALNTEAFF,TGCAGCGTTGGCCGAGCGTTGAACACTGAAGCTTTCTTT
TRBV6-2/TRBV6-3,TRBD2,many,TRBJ2-1,CASSYSLGRVF,TGTGCCAGCAGTTACTCACTAGGGAGGGTCTTC
TRBV12-3/TRBV12-4,NA,few,TRBJ2-7,CASSLGQLYEQYF,TGTGCCAGCAGTCTCGGACAGCTCTACGAGCAGTACTTC
TRBV29-1,TRBD1,many,TRBJ2-2,CSVARDSSNTGELFF,TGCAGCGTAGCCAGGGACAGCTCAAACACCGGGGAGCTGTTTTTT
TRBV28,TRBD2,many,TRBJ2-3,CASSLAHLGSGRAIVDTQYF,TGTGCCAGCAGCCTAGCCCACCTTGGTAGCGGGAGGGCGATTGTAGATACGCAGTATTTT
TRBV6-2/TRBV6-3,NA,many,TRBJ2-7,CASRTAIYEQYF,TGTGCCAGCCGGACAGCGATCTACGAGCAGTACTTC
TRBV18,NA,NA,TRBJ2-1,CASSPTGPGGYNEQFF,TGTGCCAGCTCACCCACAGGGCCAGGCGGATACAATGAGCAGTTCTTC
TRBV5-4,NA,many,TRBJ2-2,CASSLGGMNTGELFF,TGTGCCAGCAGCTTGGGGGGAATGAACACCGGGGAGCTGTTTTTT
TRBV6-1,NA,many,TRBJ1-2,CASSGTGAAGIYGYTF,TGTGCCAGCAGTGGGACCGGGGCGGCGGGAATCTATGGCTACACCTTC
TRBV6-2/TRBV6-3,NA,few,TRBJ2-1,CASSYSKGRSYNEQFF,TGTGCCAGCAGTTACTCGAAGGGGAGATCCTACAATGAGCAGTTCTTC
TRBV3-1,NA,many,TRBJ2-1,CASRRSGSSYNEQFF,TGTGCCAGCAGACGAAGCGGTAGCTCCTACAATGAGCAGTTCTTC
TRBV20-1,NA,few,TRBJ2-6,CSARVTASGANVLTF,TGCAGTGCTAGAGTCACCGCCTCTGGGGCCAACGTCCTGACTTTC
TRBV28,NA,NA,TRBJ1-2,CASSASGGDRQGYTF,TGTGCCAGCAGCGCAAGCGGAGGCGACAGACAGGGCTACACCTTC
TRBV29-1,TRBD1,few,TRBJ2-7,CSVEDHVTGGKRSYEQYF,TGCAGCGTTGAAGACCATGTGACAGGGGGCAAACGCTCCTACGAGCAGTACTTC
TRBV29-1,NA,many,TRBJ2-1,CSVVVADLQFF,TGCAGCGTTGTGGTTGCGGACTTGCAGTTCTTC
TRBV9,NA,few,TRBJ2-7,CASSVGAGTEQYF,TGTGCCAGCAGCGTAGGTGCAGGGACCGAGCAGTACTTC
TRBV10-3,NA,many,TRBJ1-3,CAIAGTTGNTIYF,TGTGCCATCGCAGGGACTACTGGAAACACCATATATTTT
TRBV29-1,NA,many,TRBJ1-1,CSVELRVNTEAFF,TGCAGCGTTGAACTTCGGGTGAACACTGAAGCTTTCTTT
TRBV7-9,TRBD2,NA,TRBJ2-1,CASSSGTNIVHEQFF,TGTGCCAGCAGCTCCGGGACTAACATAGTTCATGAGCAGTTCTTC
TRBV29-1,TRBD1,NA,TRBJ2-7,CSVPGQGASEQYF,TGCAGCGTGCCGGGACAGGGGGCCTCCGAGCAGTACTTC
TRBV14,NA,many,TRBJ2-1,CASSQGWGPYNEQFF,TGTGCCAGCAGCCAAGGTTGGGGGCCCTACAATGAGCAGTTCTTC
TRBV30,NA,many,TRBJ2-2,CAWSAPGGELFF,TGTGCCTGGAGTGCCCCCGGAGGGGAGCTGTTTTTT
TRBV5-1,TRBD1,few,TRBJ2-7,CASSSGTGGVEQYF,TGCGCCAGCAGCTCGGGGACAGGGGGTGTCGAGCAGTACTTC
TRBV5-5,NA,few,TRBJ1-4,CASSLVGQGHEKLFF,TGTGCCAGCAGCTTGGTGGGGCAGGGGCATGAAAAACTGTTTTTT
TRBV6-2/TRBV6-3,NA,many,TRBJ2-6,CASSYSSGANVLTF,TGTGCCAGCAGTTACAGCTCTGGGGCCAACGTCCTGACTTTC
TRBV29-1,TRBD2,NA,TRBJ2-7,CSAAPSGRIHEQYF,TGCAGCGCCGCCCCTAGCGGGAGGATCCACGAGCAGTACTTC
TRBV6-5,NA,many,TRBJ1-1,CASTTSVGEAFF,TGTGCCAGCACTACCAGTGTAGGGGAAGCTTTCTTT
TRBV5-1,TRBD2,many,TRBJ2-3,CASSLLATSGITDTQYF,TGCGCCAGCAGCTTGCTAGCGACTAGCGGCATCACAGATACGCAGTATTTT
TRBV20-1,NA,NA,TRBJ1-1,CSASRGNTEAFF,TGCAGTGCTAGCAGGGGGAACACTGAAGCTTTCTTT
TRBV30,NA,many,TRBJ1-4,CAWSVPKNEKLFF,TGTGCCTGGAGTGTACCGAAGAATGAAAAACTGTTTTTT
TRBV2,NA,many,TRBJ1-5,CASSEDVGSNQPQHF,TGTGCCAGCAGTGAGGACGTGGGTAGCAATCAGCCCCAGCATTTT
TRBV6-6,NA,many,TRBJ1-1,CASRPPRQDTEAFF,TGTGCCAGCAGACCACCCCGACAGGACACTGAAGCTTTCTTT
TRBV10-3,TRBD2,NA,TRBJ2-1,CATLPTSVYNEQFF,TGTGCCACCTTACCAACTAGCGTATACAATGAGCAGTTCTTC
TRBV20-1,NA,few,TRBJ1-1,CSAREPDKIEAFF,TGCAGTGCTAGAGAGCCTGACAAAATTGAAGCTTTCTTT
TRBV10-3,TRBD1,many,TRBJ2-5,CAISLTGGIEETQYF,TGTGCCATCAGCCTGACAGGGGGCATTGAAGAGACCCAGTACTTC
TRBV7-8,NA,few,TRBJ1-4,CASSSRGGGEKLFF,TGTGCCAGCAGCTCCCGTGGAGGGGGTGAAAAACTGTTTTTT
TRBV19,NA,few,TRBJ2-2,CASKAWVTSTGELFF,TGTGCCAGTAAGGCCTGGGTCACGAGCACCGGGGAGCTGTTTTTT
TRBV29-1,NA,few,TRBJ2-1,CSVKPGASYNEQFF,TGCAGCGTTAAACCGGGGGCATCCTACAATGAGCAGTTCTTC
TRBV12-3/TRBV12-4,NA,NA,TRBJ2-5,CASSLGQIDQETQYF,TGTGCCAGCAGTTTGGGGCAGATAGACCAAGAGACCCAGTACTTC
TRBV29-1,NA,many,TRBJ1-3,CSALGPTGNTIYF,TGCAGCGCCCTTGGTCCTACTGGAAACACCATATATTTT
TRBV7-2,NA,many,TRBJ2-7,CASSPREGGRHEQYF,TGTGCCAGCAGCCCCCGCGAGGGGGGTAGGCACGAGCAGTACTTC
TRBV7-9,NA,NA,TRBJ2-1,CASSPPGSSYNEQFF,TGTGCCAGCAGCCCCCCCGGGAGCTCCTACAATGAGCAGTTCTTC
TRBV5-6,NA,many,TRBJ1-1,CASSLGSGEGAFF,TGTGCCAGCAGCTTGGGGTCGGGAGAGGGAGCTTTCTTT
TRBV30,TRBD2,few,TRBJ2-1,CAWSSSGTYNEQFF,TGTGCCTGGAGTTCTAGCGGGACTTACAATGAGCAGTTCTTC
TRBV2,NA,NA,TRBJ1-2,CASIPIGQGGSYGYTF,TGTGCCAGCATCCCTATCGGCCAGGGCGGGAGCTATGGCTACACCTTC